Listed below are T cell receptor beta chains from one sample, sequenced in a study of shared clonotypes between healthy human individuals. Some clones are missing from TCRdb's copy, which holds only in-frame ones; the method was immunoSEQ multiplex PCR. This table holds some 1.4 million clones, around 95% found once. Sequenced: naive CD4+ T cells sorted from blood. Receptors were obtained from a man aged 30-40 years in good health. CDR3s leave out the opening cysteine and the closing phenylalanine or tryptophan. Each record gives: clone size, J gene, V gene, CDR3 protein. The size field is filled for only some rows; it gives once, few, many or a size class.

>-|TRBJ1-5|TRBV7-9
ASSLSIPISPQH
>-|TRBJ2-7|TRBV2
ASSVRQTYEQY
>once|TRBJ2-3|TRBV7-8
ASSPDRAFTDTQY
>-|TRBJ2-3|TRBV1
TSSGSVPPSTDTQY
>-|TRBJ2-7|TRBV14
ASSRAGSYEQY
>-|TRBJ1-1|TRBV20-1
SASRGTEAF
>-|TRBJ2-3|TRBV14
ASSQDGRYTDTQY
>-|TRBJ2-7|TRBV27
ASSRTGQLRSYEQY
>once|TRBJ2-7|TRBV5-1
ASSLGGTDHEQY
>-|TRBJ1-5|TRBV7-8
ASSLAPVDSNQPQH
>-|TRBJ2-3|TRBV4-1
ASSQVLATDTQY
>-|TRBJ1-5|TRBV11-3
ASSPTGVNQPQH
>-|TRBJ2-7|TRBV15
ATSRDLRLVYEQY
>-|TRBJ2-2|TRBV9
ASSVVPEAGGELF
>-|TRBJ2-7|TRBV7-3
ASSVVVWTADEQY
>-|TRBJ2-5|TRBV9
ASTREGETQY
>-|TRBJ1-5|TRBV14
ASSHPGGTGADQPQH
>-|TRBJ2-6|TRBV7-2
ASSLEGTGANVLT
>-|TRBJ2-7|TRBV2
ASSEALGQGPSYEQY
>-|TRBJ2-6|TRBV4-2
ASSQDGTSGLGGANVLT
>-|TRBJ2-5|TRBV5-5
ASSPDTYQETQY
>-|TRBJ2-1|TRBV19
ASETGRNNEQF
>-|TRBJ1-2|TRBV6-1
ASTPTENDGYT
>-|TRBJ2-3|TRBV11-2
ASSQTASPLGTDTQY
>-|TRBJ2-1|TRBV4-2
ASRLGTPYNEQF
>-|TRBJ2-7|TRBV28
ASRTTRHPYEQY
>-|TRBJ2-5|TRBV9
ASSADRGRETQY
>-|TRBJ2-1|TRBV7-2
ASSLESSGYNEQF